What follows describes a single TCR beta chain. The sample belongs to a study of T cell responses to AZD1222 COVID-19 vaccine. The repertoire was sequenced with immunoSEQ multiplex PCR; TCRdb's copy has only in-frame clones and lacks some. The sample holds 90,000 to 110,000 clones; 89% are singletons and the top ten take 40% to 55%. Trimming cost V 2 bases and J 5 bases; bases outside gene matches: 6. This CDR3 comprises 15 residues. CDR1 is MGHDK and CDR2 is SYGVNS in the germline V gene. This material consisted of peripheral blood, taken 28 days after the second AZD1222 dose. The V gene is TRBV25-1, the J gene TRBJ2-5; TRBD2 matches at 9 bases. This sequence was found in an adult who received the AZD1222 COVID-19 vaccine. This CDR3 is CASSEGGLAMETQYF. In DNA form, the CDR3 reads TGTGCCAGCAGTGAAGGGGGACTAGCTATGGAGACCCAGTACTTC. Full variable domain (rest looked up from reference TRBV25-1 and TRBJ2-5): EADIYQTPRYLVIGTGKKITLECSQTMGHDKMYWYQQDPGMELHLIHYSYGVNSTEKGDLSSESTVSRIRTEHFPLTLESARPSHTSQYLCASSEGGLAMETQYFGPGTRLLVL.